This T cell receptor beta chain was sequenced in a study of T cells after yellow fever vaccination. Study summary: Preparation of the low-cell-number fractions used SMART-Seq v4 Ultra Low Input.

From germline, CDR1 is MNHEY and CDR2 SVGEGT. The CDR3 totals 14 residues. With V trimmed by 6 bases and J by 1 base, 5 bases remained unmatched. The sample holds a few counts of this clonotype. The target antigen is unknown. The study made its TCR cDNA through 5'RACE template switching. That step introduced a universal primer site along with UMIs. TCRdb passed the 5' RACE reads through MiXCR, listing each CDR3 protein once. The sample shows about 300,000 distinct CDR3 sequences, around 6.8% of them seen only once. General observations from the study: Just a small share of clonotypes turned up in the CD4 compartment as well as the CD8 compartment.

The starting material was PBMCs, obtained roughly 45 days after the first yellow fever vaccination. The chain links TRBV6-2 or TRBV6-3 to TRBJ2-5; TRBD2 matches at 7 bases. The sequence was obtained from a man aged 18 to 29 who received the YFV17D yellow fever vaccine. The CDR3 loop is CASRRPSGQETQYF. Here the CDR3 DNA reads TGTGCCAGCAGGAGGCCTAGCGGCCAAGAGACCCAGTACTTC.